The entry below describes one TCR beta chain. Its antigen is undetermined. The data were obtained in a study of T cell repertoires in cytomegalovirus infection. Across the study: The public TCR beta signatures pointed to both CMV infection and matching HLA type. Study observations and caveats: Dominating the ex vivo response were HLA-C-restricted CMV-specific TCR beta clonotypes.

V was pared by 4 bases and J by 7 bases, with 11 bases between. The CDR3 is 14 amino acids. TCRdb re-called the reads through MiXCR, storing one row per CDR3 protein. The sample yields approximately 990,000 distinct CDR3 sequences, less than 40% seen once. This clonotype originated in a human donor in good health (CMV status not recorded). Some clones in this sample may be carry-over from other donors' samples. Sequencing used cultured CD8+ T cells from PBMCs, obtained from culture after CMV antigen stimulation. The chain has TRBV12-3 or TRBV12-4 and TRBJ1-6, with TRBD1 as a possible D gene (5 bases). CDR3 sequence (DNA): TGTGCCAGCAGTTATCCACGGGGGAATTCACCCCTCCACTTT. It specifies CASSYPRGNSPLHF.